This note documents a single T cell receptor (beta chain) sequence. Method: immunoSEQ multiplex PCR; TCRdb's copy keeps in-frame clones and lacks some. The sample has tens of thousands of clones, around four fifths seen once. The source of the sample is a study of T cells in tumors after PD-1 blockade. Study context: Excluded were patients with checkpoint blockade, immunosuppressants, or radiotherapy or other anti-cancer therapy within 4 weeks. During anti-PD-1 treatment, some patients continued daily vismodegib 150 mg.

The sequencing here drew on PBMCs, taken before anti-PD-1 therapy. The TCR originated in a human donor with advanced basal cell or squamous cell carcinoma (not recorded which).

CDR3 in DNA: TGTGCCAGCAGCCGGGCCGTACAGACTCAAGAGACCCAGTACTTC. Translated, it gives CASSRAVQTQETQYF. This chain links TRBV7-2 with TRBJ2-5, with unresolved D. The CDR3 loop spans 15 amino acids. V lost 5 bases and J 2 bases, leaving 15 bases between the germline ends. Germline V gene sequence: CDR1 SGHTA, CDR2 FQGNSA.